This TCR beta chain is drawn from a study of read filtering for tumor transcriptome and immune sequencing. Sampling of bone marrow took place during active disease in every patient. From roughly 400 ng of RNA, a library with molecular barcoded alpha/delta and beta/gamma adaptors was made. TCRdb reanalysed the reads using MiXCR and keeps one entry per CDR3 protein. The data contain 65,000 or so distinct CDR3 sequences, roughly a fifth of them singletons. This CDR3 is built from 15 residues. Germline CDR1 is DFQATT and CDR2 is SNEGSKA (reference sequence). With V trimmed by 2 bases and J by 3 bases, 7 bases remained unmatched. This clonotype was seen many times.

Sequenced input: a population of CD138-negative cells sorted from bone marrow. The TCR comes from a donor aged 40 or over with multiple myeloma. The J gene is TRBJ1-1, the V gene TRBV20-1, with TRBD1 identical over 9 bases. CDR3 DNA sequence: TGCAGTGCTAGAAGTGCCGGACAGGGGTACACTGAAGCTTTCTTT. This translates into CSARSAGQGYTEAFF.